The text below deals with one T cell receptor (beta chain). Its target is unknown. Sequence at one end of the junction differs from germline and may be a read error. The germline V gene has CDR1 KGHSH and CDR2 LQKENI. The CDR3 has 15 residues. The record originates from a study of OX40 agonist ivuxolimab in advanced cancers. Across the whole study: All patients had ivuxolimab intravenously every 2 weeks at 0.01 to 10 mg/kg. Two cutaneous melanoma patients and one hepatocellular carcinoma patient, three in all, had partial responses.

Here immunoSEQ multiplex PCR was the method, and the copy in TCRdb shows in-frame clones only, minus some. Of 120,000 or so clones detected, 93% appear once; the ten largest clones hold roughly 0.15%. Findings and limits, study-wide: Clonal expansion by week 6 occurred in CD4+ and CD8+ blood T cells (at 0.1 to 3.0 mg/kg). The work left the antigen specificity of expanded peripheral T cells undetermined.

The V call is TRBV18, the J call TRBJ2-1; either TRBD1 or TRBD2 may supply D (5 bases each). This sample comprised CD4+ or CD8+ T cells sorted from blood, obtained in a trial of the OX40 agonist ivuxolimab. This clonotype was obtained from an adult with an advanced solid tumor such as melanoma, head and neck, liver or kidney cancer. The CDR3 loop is CASPPPSTRGNEQFF. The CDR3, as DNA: TGTGCCAGCCCACCACCGTCCACTAGGGGCAATGAGCAGTTCTTC.